These 12 T cell receptor beta chains came from one sample sequenced in a study of cytomegalovirus exposure and HLA in healthy donors. The PCR made use of 60 Vbeta and 13 Jbeta primers. Sequenced by immunoSEQ multiplex PCR; TCRdb stores in-frame clones only, minus some. Seen here are over 150,000 clones, 70% to 90% observed once, and the top ten hold over 0.8%. Material for sequencing was PBMCs. The receptors were gathered from a woman in her twenties or thirties in good health and CMV-seronegative.

This clone was counted a few times. The chain uses TRBV6-1 and TRBJ2-7; tentative D call: TRBD1 (6 bases). The CDR3 runs to 12 residues. Looked up from germline, CDR1 is MNHNS and CDR2 is SASEGT. V lost 5 bases to trimming and J lost 6 bases, with 11 bases between them. For the CDR3, the DNA is TGTGCCAGCAGTCCGACAGGTTTCGAGCAGTACTTC. Protein: CASSPTGFEQYF.

The rearrangement links TRBV6-5 to TRBJ1-2, with D uncertain. The CDR3 runs 16 residues. Trimming took off 0 bases at V and 3 bases at J, with 14 bases between the two ends. Germline CDR1 MNHEY, CDR2 SVGAGI. DNA for the CDR3: TGTGCCAGCAGTTACTCGCTTGGGCCCTGGGACTATGGCTACACCTTC. Translation: CASSYSLGPWDYGYTF.

J is TRBJ1-1 and V is TRBV5-5, with TRBD1 matching 9 bases. The length of the CDR3 is 15 residues. Germline V gene sequence: CDR1 SGHKS, CDR2 YYEKEE (reference sequence). Trimming cost V 3 bases and J 0 bases; bases outside gene matches: 3. The CDR3 DNA reads TGTGCCAGCAGCTCACAGGGGGCGATGAACACTGAAGCTTTCTTT. Translation: CASSSQGAMNTEAFF.

The V gene is TRBV28, the J gene TRBJ1-2; the D is unclear. Per germline, CDR1 MDHEN and CDR2 SYDVKM. The CDR3 has 14 amino acids. V dropped 3 bases and J dropped 4 bases, with 12 bases sitting between them. The CDR3 loop is CASSLTGDTYGYTF. Written as DNA, the CDR3 is TGTGCCAGCAGTTTGACCGGGGATACCTATGGCTACACCTTC.

The chain links TRBV7-2 to TRBJ2-5; D gene uncertain. Trimming took 4 bases from V and 1 from J, leaving 10 bases between them. This CDR3 is built from 14 residues. Germline CDR1 and CDR2: SGHTA and FQGNSA. This CDR3 reads CASSSTGLQETQYF. CDR3 nucleotides: TGTGCCAGCAGCTCGACGGGTCTCCAAGAGACCCAGTACTTC.

The genes are TRBV9 and TRBJ2-1; 9 positions agree with TRBD1. V shed 3 bases, J shed 5 bases, and the junction held 3 bases outside the gene matches. The germline V gene has CDR1 SGDLS and CDR2 YYNGEE. This CDR3 region has 14 residues. DNA for the CDR3: TGTGCCAGCAGCGCGGACAGGGGCAACAATGAGCAGTTCTTC. It encodes CASSADRGNNEQFF.

The chain is built from TRBV6-4 and TRBJ2-3; the match to TRBD2 covers 8 bases. Germline V lookup: CDR1 MRHNA, CDR2 SNTAGT. The CDR3 runs 15 residues. V lost 0 bases, J lost 4 bases, and 3 bases stayed unmatched. The CDR3 DNA reads TGTGCCAGCAGTGACTCTATTAGCGGGGCAGATACGCAGTATTTT. Its translation: CASSDSISGADTQYF.

J is TRBJ2-5 and V is TRBV5-6; 8 positions match TRBD2. CDR1 is SGHDT and CDR2 is YYEEEE in the germline V gene. The V and J ends lost 6 bases and 5 bases, in that order; junction bases with no gene match: 9. CDR3 length: 14 residues. The CDR3 region is CASNQNGGAETQYF. The CDR3 DNA sequence: TGTGCCAGCAATCAAAACGGGGGGGCGGAGACCCAGTACTTC.

CDR3 region: CSVEDATLLVAFF. CDR3 nucleotides: TGCAGCGTTGAAGACGCTACCCTTTTAGTAGCTTTCTTT. The gene calls are TRBV29-1 and TRBJ1-1; D call uncertain. From germline, CDR1 is SQVTM and CDR2 ANQGSEA. V was trimmed by 0 bases and J by 10 bases, leaving 15 bases between them. This CDR3 region has 13 residues.

This clone was detected once. The chain joins TRBV27 to TRBJ1-2; the match to TRBD1 covers 7 bases. This CDR3 has 16 residues. The J segment lost 3 bases and the V segment lost 2 bases, leaving 9 bases of the junction unmatched. From germline, CDR1 is MNHEY and CDR2 SMNVEV (reference sequence). CDR3 loop: CASSLTGAKFDYGYTF. The CDR3 DNA sequence: TGTGCCAGCAGTTTAACAGGGGCGAAGTTTGACTATGGCTACACCTTC.

The chain links TRBV6-5 to TRBJ1-2, with no clear D. The CDR3 consists of 13 residues. The germline V and J ends were trimmed by 7 bases and 8 bases, with 17 bases remaining between them. The germline CDR1 and CDR2 sequences are MNHEY and SVGAGI. The CDR3 is CASKPRQVGGYTF. The CDR3 nucleotides are TGTGCCAGCAAGCCGAGACAAGTTGGGGGCTACACCTTC.

CDR3 region: CAWSSWYEQYF. The CDR3, as DNA: TGTGCCTGGAGTAGTTGGTACGAGCAGTACTTC. The V gene is TRBV30, the J gene TRBJ2-5; D is ambiguous. The end of the DNA fits TRBJ2-7 better, so the J call may be wrong. The CDR3 has 11 residues. Germline V lookup: CDR1 GTSNPN, CDR2 SVGIG (reference sequence).